These T cell receptor beta chains were read from a single sample in a study of blood T cell repertoires in COVID-19. TCRdb keeps only in-frame clones here, not all; method: immunoSEQ multiplex PCR. The repertoire consists of roughly 100,000 clones, with approximately 80% occurring once and the leading ten covering under 8%. The sample comprised peripheral blood. These receptors were taken from a man older than 75 with COVID-19, enrolled during active disease. The CDR3 runs from the conserved cysteine through the conserved F or W. D genes are given only for firm matches. Clone size is stated in some rows and not others, as once, few, many or a class when expanded.

J,size,D,V,CDR3,DNA
TRBJ1-3,-,-,TRBV19,CASTLDGGNTIYF,TGTGCCAGTACCTTAGACGGGGGAAACACCATATATTTT
TRBJ1-1,-,TRBD1,TRBV16,CASSQASGQGDTEAFF,TGTGCCAGCAGCCAAGCCTCGGGACAGGGGGACACTGAAGCTTTCTTT
TRBJ2-5,once,-,TRBV6-2/TRBV6-3,CASSYSAAQETQYF,TGTGCCAGCAGTTACTCGGCCGCCCAAGAGACCCAGTACTTC
TRBJ1-1,-,-,TRBV19,CASRPREVLNTEAFF,TGTGCCAGTAGGCCGAGGGAGGTCTTGAACACTGAAGCTTTCTTT
TRBJ2-7,few,TRBD1,TRBV6-5,CASSRKTGVGSEQYF,TGTGCCAGCAGCCGTAAAACAGGGGTGGGTTCCGAGCAGTACTTC
TRBJ2-7,few,TRBD1,TRBV28,CASSSSGTGSHEQYF,TGTGCCAGCAGCTCCTCCGGGACAGGTTCCCACGAGCAGTACTTC
TRBJ2-2,few,-,TRBV19,CASKPGSNTGELFF,TGTGCCAGTAAGCCAGGATCGAACACCGGGGAGCTGTTTTTT
TRBJ2-5,-,-,TRBV7-3,CASSLSLGETQYF,TGTGCCAGCAGCTTAAGCCTCGGAGAGACCCAGTACTTC
TRBJ2-3,-,-,TRBV19,CASSPRSKGKRADTQYF,TGTGCCAGTAGTCCGCGCTCGAAGGGGAAAAGGGCAGATACGCAGTATTTT
TRBJ2-7,-,TRBD2,TRBV7-7,CASSPGTSGIHEQYF,TGTGCTAGCAGCCCCGGGACTAGCGGGATCCACGAGCAGTACTTC
TRBJ1-5,-,-,TRBV29-1,CSVSDRDQPQHF,TGCAGCGTCTCGGACAGAGATCAGCCCCAGCATTTT
TRBJ2-1,-,TRBD1,TRBV6-5,CAMRRAGGLDEQFF,TGTGCCATGCGAAGGGCAGGGGGCCTGGATGAGCAGTTCTTC
TRBJ1-2,-,TRBD1,TRBV7-8,CASSLGKGAYGYTF,TGTGCCAGCAGCTTAGGGAAGGGGGCTTATGGCTACACCTTC
TRBJ2-7,-,-,TRBV13,CASSLSQVLREQYF,TGTGCCAGCAGCTTATCACAGGTCTTAAGGGAGCAGTACTTC
TRBJ2-7,-,-,TRBV29-1,CSVRVDAMYEQYF,TGCAGCGTTCGCGTCGATGCAATGTACGAGCAGTACTTC
TRBJ2-7,-,-,TRBV29-1,CSVEGQGIYEQYF,TGCAGCGTTGAGGGGCAGGGAATCTACGAGCAGTACTTC
TRBJ1-4,-,-,TRBV7-9,CASSLSQGINEKLFF,TGTGCCAGCAGCTTAAGTCAGGGTATTAATGAAAAACTGTTTTTT
TRBJ1-4,-,TRBD1,TRBV9,CASSSNRGENEKLFF,TGTGCCAGCAGCTCAAACAGGGGGGAAAATGAAAAACTGTTTTTT
TRBJ2-7,-,-,TRBV28,CASSSWDISYEQYF,TGTGCCAGCAGTTCCTGGGACATTTCCTACGAGCAGTACTTC
TRBJ2-6,once,TRBD1,TRBV2,CASRPGQGRIFGANVLTF,TGTGCCAGCAGGCCGGGACAGGGGAGGATCTTTGGGGCCAACGTCCTGACTTTC
TRBJ2-5,few,-,TRBV10-3,CAISGRESSQETQYF,TGTGCCATCAGCGGGCGGGAAAGTTCCCAAGAGACCCAGTACTTC
TRBJ1-2,medium-sized,TRBD1,TRBV6-5,CASSLRGRRGYTF,TGTGCCAGCAGTCTTAGGGGGCGCAGGGGCTACACCTTC
TRBJ2-3,-,TRBD2,TRBV6-2/TRBV6-3,CASSYLRLAGSTDTQYF,TGTGCCAGCAGTTACCTCAGACTAGCGGGGAGCACAGATACGCAGTATTTT
TRBJ1-5,-,-,TRBV28,CASNGGVRQPQHF,TGTGCCTCCAACGGGGGGGTGCGTCAGCCCCAGCATTTT
TRBJ2-5,-,-,TRBV7-8,CASSPRETQYF,TGTGCCAGCAGCCCCCGTGAGACCCAGTACTTC